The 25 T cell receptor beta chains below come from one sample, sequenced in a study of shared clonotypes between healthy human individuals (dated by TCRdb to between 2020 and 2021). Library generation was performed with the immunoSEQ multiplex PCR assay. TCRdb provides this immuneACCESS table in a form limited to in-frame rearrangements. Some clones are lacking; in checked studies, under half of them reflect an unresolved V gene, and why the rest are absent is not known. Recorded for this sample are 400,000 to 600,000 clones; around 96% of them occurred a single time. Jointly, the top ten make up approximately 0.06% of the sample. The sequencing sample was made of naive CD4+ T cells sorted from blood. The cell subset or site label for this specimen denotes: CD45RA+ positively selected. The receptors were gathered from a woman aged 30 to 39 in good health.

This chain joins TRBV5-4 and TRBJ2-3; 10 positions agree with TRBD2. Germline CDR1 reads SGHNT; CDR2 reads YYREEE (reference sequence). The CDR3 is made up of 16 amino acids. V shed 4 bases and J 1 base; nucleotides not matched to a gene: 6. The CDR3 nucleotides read TGTGCCAGCAGCAGTTTAGCGGGAGGCCGCACAGATACGCAGTATTTT. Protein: CASSSLAGGRTDTQYF.

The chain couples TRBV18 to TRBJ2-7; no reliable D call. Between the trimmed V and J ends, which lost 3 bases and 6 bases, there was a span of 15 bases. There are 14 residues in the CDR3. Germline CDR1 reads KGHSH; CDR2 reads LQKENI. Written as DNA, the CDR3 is TGTGCCAGCTCACCCGGGTCTCGGAGACGCGAGCAGTACTTC. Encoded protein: CASSPGSRRREQYF.

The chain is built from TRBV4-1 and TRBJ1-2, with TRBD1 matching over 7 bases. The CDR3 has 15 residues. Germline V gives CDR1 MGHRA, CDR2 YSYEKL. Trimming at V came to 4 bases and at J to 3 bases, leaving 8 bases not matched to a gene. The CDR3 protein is CASSPGQMIDYGYTF. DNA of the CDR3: TGCGCCAGCAGCCCGGGACAGATGATTGACTATGGCTACACCTTC.

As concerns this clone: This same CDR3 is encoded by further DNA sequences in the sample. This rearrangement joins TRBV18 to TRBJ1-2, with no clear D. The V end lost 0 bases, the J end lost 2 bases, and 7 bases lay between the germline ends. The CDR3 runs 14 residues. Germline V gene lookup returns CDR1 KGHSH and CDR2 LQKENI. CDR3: CASSPPGQNYGYTF. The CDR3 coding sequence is TGTGCCAGCTCACCACCGGGCCAGAACTATGGCTACACCTTC.

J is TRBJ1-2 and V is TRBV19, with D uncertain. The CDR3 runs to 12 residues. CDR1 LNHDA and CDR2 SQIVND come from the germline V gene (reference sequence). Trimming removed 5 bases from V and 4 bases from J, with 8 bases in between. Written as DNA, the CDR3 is TGTGCCAGTAGTGCATCAAGCTATGGCTACACCTTC. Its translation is CASSASSYGYTF. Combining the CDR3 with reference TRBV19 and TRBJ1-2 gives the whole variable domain DGGITQSPKYLFRKEGQNVTLSCEQNLNHDAMYWYRQDPGQGLRLIYYSQIVNDFQKGDIAEGYSVSREKKESFPLTVTSAQKNPTAFYLCASSASSYGYTFGSGTRLTVV.

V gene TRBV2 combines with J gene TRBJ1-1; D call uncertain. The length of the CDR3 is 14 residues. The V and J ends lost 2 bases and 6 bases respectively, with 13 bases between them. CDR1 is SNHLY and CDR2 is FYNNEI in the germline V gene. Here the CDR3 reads CASSESGLGSEAFF. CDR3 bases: TGTGCCAGCAGTGAATCGGGGTTGGGGTCTGAAGCTTTCTTT. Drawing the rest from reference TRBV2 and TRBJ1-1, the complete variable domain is EPEVTQTPSHQVTQMGQEVILRCVPISNHLYFYWYRQILGQKVEFLVSFYNNEISEKSEIFDDQFSVERPDGSNFTLKIRSTKLEDSAMYFCASSESGLGSEAFFGQGTRLTVV.

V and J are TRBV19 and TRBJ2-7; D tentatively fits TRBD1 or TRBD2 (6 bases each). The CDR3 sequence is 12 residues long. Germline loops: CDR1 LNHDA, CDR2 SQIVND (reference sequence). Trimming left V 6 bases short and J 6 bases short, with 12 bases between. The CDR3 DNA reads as TGTGCCAGTAGCCTACAGGGAGGCGAGCAGTACTTC. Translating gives CASSLQGGEQYF.

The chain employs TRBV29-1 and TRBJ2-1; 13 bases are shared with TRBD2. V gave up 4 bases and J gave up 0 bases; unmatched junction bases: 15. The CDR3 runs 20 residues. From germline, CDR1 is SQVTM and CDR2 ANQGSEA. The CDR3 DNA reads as TGCAGCGTTGCCCATAGAGGGACTAGCGGGACCCCTAGCTCCTACAATGAGCAGTTCTTC. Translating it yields CSVAHRGTSGTPSSYNEQFF.

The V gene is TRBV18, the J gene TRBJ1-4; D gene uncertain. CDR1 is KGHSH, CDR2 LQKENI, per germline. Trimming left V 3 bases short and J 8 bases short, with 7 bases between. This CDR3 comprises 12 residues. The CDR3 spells CASSPGLEKLFF. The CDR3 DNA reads TGTGCCAGCTCACCCGGACTGGAAAAACTGTTTTTT.

CDR3 sequence reads: CASCALTGTSTEAFF. CDR3 bases: TGTGCCAGCTGCGCCTTAACAGGGACCTCTACTGAAGCTTTCTTT. The J gene is TRBJ1-1, the V gene TRBV6-1, with D tentatively TRBD1 (6 bases). Trimming removed 8 bases from V and 5 bases from J, with 21 bases in between. The CDR3 has 15 residues. Germline CDR1 is MNHNS and CDR2 is SASEGT.

As DNA, the CDR3 is TGTGCCAGCTCACCGGAGTCTCTAGGGGAGACCCAGTACTTC. Translated, it gives CASSPESLGETQYF. The chain recombines TRBV18 with TRBJ2-5; D gene uncertain. CDR3 length: 14 residues. The germline V gene has CDR1 KGHSH and CDR2 LQKENI. Trimming took 3 bases from V and 5 from J, leaving 13 bases between them.

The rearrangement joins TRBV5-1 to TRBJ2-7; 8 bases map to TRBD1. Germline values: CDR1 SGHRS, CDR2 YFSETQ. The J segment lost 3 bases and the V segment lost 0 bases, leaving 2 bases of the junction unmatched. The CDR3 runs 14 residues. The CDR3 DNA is TGCGCCAGCAGCTTGGCCGGGACAGGCTACGAGCAGTACTTC. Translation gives CASSLAGTGYEQYF.

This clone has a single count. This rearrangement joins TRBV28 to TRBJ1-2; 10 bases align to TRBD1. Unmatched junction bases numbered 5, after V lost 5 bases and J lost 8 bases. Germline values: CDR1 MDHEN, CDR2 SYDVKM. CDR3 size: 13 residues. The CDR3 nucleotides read TGTGCCAGCAGTACCGGGACAGGGGTCGGCTACACCTTC. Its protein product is CASSTGTGVGYTF.

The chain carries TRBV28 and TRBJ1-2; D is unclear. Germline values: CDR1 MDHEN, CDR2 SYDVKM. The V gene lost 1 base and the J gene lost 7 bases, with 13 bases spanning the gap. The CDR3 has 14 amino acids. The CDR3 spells CASSLFLEIGGYTF. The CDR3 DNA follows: TGTGCCAGCAGTTTATTCCTTGAGATAGGTGGCTACACCTTC.

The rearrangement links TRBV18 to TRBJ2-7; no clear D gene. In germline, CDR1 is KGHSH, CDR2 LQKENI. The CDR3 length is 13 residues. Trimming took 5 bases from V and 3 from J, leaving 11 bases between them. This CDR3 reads CASSADIGYEQYF. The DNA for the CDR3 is TGTGCCAGCTCAGCCGACATCGGCTACGAGCAGTACTTC.

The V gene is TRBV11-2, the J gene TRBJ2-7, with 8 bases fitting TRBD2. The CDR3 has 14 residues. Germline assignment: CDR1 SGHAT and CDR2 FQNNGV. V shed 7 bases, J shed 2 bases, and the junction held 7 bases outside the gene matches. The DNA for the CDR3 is TGTGCCAGCAAAGCCGGGAGGGTCACCTACGAGCAGTACTTC. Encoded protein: CASKAGRVTYEQYF.

In nucleotides, the CDR3 is TGTGCCAGTAGTATATCTAGCGGCGTCCTTAACACCGGGGAGCTGTTTTTT. Its protein product is CASSISSGVLNTGELFF. The V and J genes are TRBV19 and TRBJ2-2, with 7 bases lining up with TRBD2. This CDR3 is 17 amino acids long. Trimming removed 2 bases from V and 2 bases from J; junction bases left unmatched: 8. Germline CDR1 reads LNHDA; CDR2 reads SQIVND (reference sequence).

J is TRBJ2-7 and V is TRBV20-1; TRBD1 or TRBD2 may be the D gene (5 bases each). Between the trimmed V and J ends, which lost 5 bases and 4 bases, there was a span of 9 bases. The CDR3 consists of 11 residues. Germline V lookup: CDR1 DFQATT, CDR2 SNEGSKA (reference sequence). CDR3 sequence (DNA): TGCAGTGCTGGGGACCTATACGAGCAGTACTTC. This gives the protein CSAGDLYEQYF.

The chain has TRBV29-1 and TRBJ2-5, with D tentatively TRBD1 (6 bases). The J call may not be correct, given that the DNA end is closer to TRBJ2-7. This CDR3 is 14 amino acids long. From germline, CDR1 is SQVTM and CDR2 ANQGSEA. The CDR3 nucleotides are TGCAGCGTTGAAATGACAGGCTTGGGGTACGAGCAGTACTTC. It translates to CSVEMTGLGYEQYF.

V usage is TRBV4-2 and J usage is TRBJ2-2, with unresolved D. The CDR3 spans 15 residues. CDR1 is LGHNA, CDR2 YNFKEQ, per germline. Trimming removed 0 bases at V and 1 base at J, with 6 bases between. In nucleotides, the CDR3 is TGTGCCAGCAGCCAAGATCGCGAGAACACCGGGGAGCTGTTTTTT. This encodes CASSQDRENTGELFF.

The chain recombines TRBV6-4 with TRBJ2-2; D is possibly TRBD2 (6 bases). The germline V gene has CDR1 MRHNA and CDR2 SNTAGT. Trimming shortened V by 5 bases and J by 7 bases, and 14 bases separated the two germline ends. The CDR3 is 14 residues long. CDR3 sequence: CASSMEGLGGELFF. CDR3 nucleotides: TGTGCCAGCAGTATGGAGGGCCTTGGCGGGGAGCTGTTTTTT.

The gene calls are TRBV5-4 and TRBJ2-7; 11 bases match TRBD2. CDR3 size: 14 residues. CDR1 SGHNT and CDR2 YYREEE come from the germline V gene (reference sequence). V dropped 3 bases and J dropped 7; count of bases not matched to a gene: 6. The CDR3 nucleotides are TGTGCCAGCAGCTCACTAGCGGGAGCTGGGGAGCAGTACTTC. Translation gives CASSSLAGAGEQYF. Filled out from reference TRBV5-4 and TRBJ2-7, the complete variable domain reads ETGVTQSPTHLIKTRGQQVTLRCSSQSGHNTVSWYQQALGQGPQFIFQYYREEENGRGNFPPRFSGLQFPNYSSELNVNALELDDSALYLCASSSLAGAGEQYFGPGTRLTVT.

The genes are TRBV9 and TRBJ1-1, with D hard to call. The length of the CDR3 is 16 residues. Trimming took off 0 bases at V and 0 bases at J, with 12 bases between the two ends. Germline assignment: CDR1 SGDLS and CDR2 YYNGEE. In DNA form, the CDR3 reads TGTGCCAGCAGCGTAGCTGGGTTCCCCCTGAACACTGAAGCTTTCTTT. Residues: CASSVAGFPLNTEAFF. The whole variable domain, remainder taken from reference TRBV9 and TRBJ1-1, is DSGVTQTPKHLITATGQRVTLRCSPRSGDLSVYWYQQSLDQGLQFLIQYYNGEERAKGNILERFSAQQFPDLHSELNLSSLELGDSALYFCASSVAGFPLNTEAFFGQGTRLTVV.

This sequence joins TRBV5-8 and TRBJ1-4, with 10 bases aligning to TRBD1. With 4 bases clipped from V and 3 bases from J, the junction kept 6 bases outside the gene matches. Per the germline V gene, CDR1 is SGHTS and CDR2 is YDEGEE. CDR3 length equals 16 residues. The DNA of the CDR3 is TGTGCCAGCAGCCCGGGACAGGGGACGGCTAATGAAAAACTGTTTTTT. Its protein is CASSPGQGTANEKLFF. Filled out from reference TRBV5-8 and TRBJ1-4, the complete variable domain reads EAGVTQSPTHLIKTRGQQATLRCSPISGHTSVYWYQQALGLGLQFLLWYDEGEERNRGNFPPRFSGRQFPNYSSELNVNALELEDSALYLCASSPGQGTANEKLFFGSGTQLSVL.

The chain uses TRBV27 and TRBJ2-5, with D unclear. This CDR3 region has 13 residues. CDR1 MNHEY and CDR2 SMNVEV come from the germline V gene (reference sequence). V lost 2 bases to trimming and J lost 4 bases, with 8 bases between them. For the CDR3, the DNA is TGTGCCAGCAGTTTAAGGGTCGGAGAGACCCAGTACTTC. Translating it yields CASSLRVGETQYF.